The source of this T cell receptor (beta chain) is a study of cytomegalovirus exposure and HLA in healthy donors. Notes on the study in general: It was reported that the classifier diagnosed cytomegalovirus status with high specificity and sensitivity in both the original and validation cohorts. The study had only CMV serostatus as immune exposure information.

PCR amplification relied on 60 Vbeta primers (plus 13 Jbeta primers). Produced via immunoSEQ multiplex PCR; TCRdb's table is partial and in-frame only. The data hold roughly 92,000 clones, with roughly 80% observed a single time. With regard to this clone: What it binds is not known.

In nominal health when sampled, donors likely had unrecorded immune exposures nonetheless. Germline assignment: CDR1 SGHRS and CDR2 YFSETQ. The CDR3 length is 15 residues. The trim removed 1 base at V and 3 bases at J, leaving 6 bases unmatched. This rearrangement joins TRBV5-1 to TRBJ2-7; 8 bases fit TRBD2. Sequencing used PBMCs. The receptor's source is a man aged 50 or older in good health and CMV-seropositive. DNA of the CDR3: TGCGCCAGCAGCTTGACTAGCGGAAGTTTCTACGAGCAGTACTTC. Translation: CASSLTSGSFYEQYF. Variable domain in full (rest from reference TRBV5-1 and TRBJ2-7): KAGVTQTPRYLIKTRGQQVTLSCSPISGHRSVSWYQQTPGQGLQFLFEYFSETQRNKGNFPGRFSGRQFSNSRSEMNVSTLELGDSALYLCASSLTSGSFYEQYFGPGTRLTVT.